This is a list of T cell receptor beta chains from one sample in a study of T cell repertoires in cytomegalovirus infection. A single record per CDR3 protein comes from TCRdb applying MiXCR to the reads. The data contain tens of thousands of distinct CDR3 sequences, around 25% of them singletons. No antigen is known for these receptors. This specimen consisted of CD8+ T cells from cultured PBMCs, obtained from culture after CMV antigen stimulation. These receptor sequences come from a human donor in good health (CMV status not recorded). Some clones in this sample may be carry-over from other donors' samples. Both conserved end residues are part of each CDR3. Fields, in order: CDR3 protein, CDR3 DNA, J gene, D gene, clone size, V gene. A D gene is named only where the DNA matches it firmly. Clone size is not always given. Where it is, it says once, few, many or a class for expanded clones.

CDR3aa: CASSGVADSYNEQFF
CDR3nt: TGCGCCAGCAGTGGGGTAGCGGACTCCTACAATGAGCAGTTCTTC
j_gene: TRBJ2-1
d_gene: -
abundance: -
v_gene: TRBV5-1

CDR3aa: CASSLGQGWDEQFF
CDR3nt: TGTGCCAGCAGTCTAGGACAGGGGTGGGATGAGCAGTTCTTC
j_gene: TRBJ2-1
d_gene: TRBD1
abundance: many
v_gene: TRBV7-8

CDR3aa: CASSTGTSGNTDTQYF
CDR3nt: TGTGCCAGCAGCACCGGGACTAGCGGCAACACAGATACGCAGTATTTT
j_gene: TRBJ2-3
d_gene: TRBD2
abundance: few
v_gene: TRBV6-2/TRBV6-3

CDR3aa: CASRPTPGGTEAFF
CDR3nt: TGTGCCAGCAGACCAACACCGGGGGGCACTGAAGCTTTCTTT
j_gene: TRBJ1-1
d_gene: -
abundance: few
v_gene: TRBV6-1

CDR3aa: CASSVRGLANDEQYF
CDR3nt: TGTGCCAGCAGTGTTAGGGGACTAGCTAACGACGAGCAGTACTTC
j_gene: TRBJ2-7
d_gene: TRBD2
abundance: -
v_gene: TRBV2

CDR3aa: CASSLARQGNPYEQYF
CDR3nt: TGTGCCAGCAGCTTAGCCCGACAGGGGAACCCCTACGAGCAGTACTTC
j_gene: TRBJ2-7
d_gene: TRBD1
abundance: -
v_gene: TRBV7-9

CDR3aa: CAWGDGDYGYTF
CDR3nt: TGTGCCTGGGGGGACGGTGACTATGGCTACACCTTC
j_gene: TRBJ1-2
d_gene: -
abundance: -
v_gene: TRBV30

CDR3aa: CASSLTIRGGTEAFF
CDR3nt: TGTGCCAGCAGCTTAACAATCAGGGGGGGCACTGAAGCCTTCTTT
j_gene: TRBJ1-1
d_gene: TRBD1
abundance: -
v_gene: TRBV7-3

CDR3aa: CASSFILAGDTQYF
CDR3nt: TGTGCCAGCAGTTTTATCCTAGCAGGGGATACGCAGTATTTT
j_gene: TRBJ2-3
d_gene: -
abundance: many
v_gene: TRBV28

CDR3aa: CASSRERGNQETQYF
CDR3nt: TGTGCCTCCTCTCGGGAGCGGGGTAACCAAGAGACCCAGTACTTC
j_gene: TRBJ2-5
d_gene: TRBD2
abundance: few
v_gene: TRBV30

CDR3aa: CASSESISGANVLTF
CDR3nt: TGCGCCAGCAGTGAGTCCATCTCAGGGGCCAACGTCCTGACTTTC
j_gene: TRBJ2-6
d_gene: -
abundance: many
v_gene: TRBV10-2

CDR3aa: CACVSGVGLLPEQYF
CDR3nt: TGTGCCTGCGTCAGTGGGGTCGGACTCTTACCCGAGCAGTACTTC
j_gene: TRBJ2-7
d_gene: -
abundance: -
v_gene: TRBV28

CDR3aa: CASSITGNEQFF
CDR3nt: TGTGCCAGTAGTATCACTGGGAATGAGCAGTTCTTC
j_gene: TRBJ2-1
d_gene: -
abundance: many
v_gene: TRBV19

CDR3aa: CASSLGGQSYTF
CDR3nt: TGTGCCAGCAGCTTAGGCGGACAGAGCTACACCTTC
j_gene: TRBJ1-2
d_gene: -
abundance: many
v_gene: TRBV7-8

CDR3aa: CASSSGEGASWKDTEAFF
CDR3nt: TGTGCCAGCAGCTCGGGGGAGGGGGCGTCGTGGAAGGACACTGAAGCTTTCTTT
j_gene: TRBJ1-1
d_gene: TRBD1
abundance: -
v_gene: TRBV28

CDR3aa: CASSSYGGSTGELFF
CDR3nt: TGTGCCAGCAGTTCCTATGGGGGGAGTACCGGGGAGCTGTTTTTT
j_gene: TRBJ2-2
d_gene: -
abundance: -
v_gene: TRBV6-2/TRBV6-3

CDR3aa: CATSDLMLAPTDTQYF
CDR3nt: TGTGCCACCAGTGATCTAATGCTGGCCCCCACGGATACGCAGTATTTT
j_gene: TRBJ2-3
d_gene: -
abundance: many
v_gene: TRBV24-1

CDR3aa: CASSLVRGRVRANYGYTF
CDR3nt: TGTGCCAGCAGCTTAGTTCGGGGTAGGGTCAGAGCTAACTATGGCTACACCTTC
j_gene: TRBJ1-2
d_gene: -
abundance: many
v_gene: TRBV7-6

CDR3aa: CASSYGRASSYEQYF
CDR3nt: TGTGCCAGCAGTTACGGCAGGGCGAGCTCCTACGAGCAGTACTTC
j_gene: TRBJ2-7
d_gene: -
abundance: -
v_gene: TRBV6-5

CDR3aa: CASSVPGQGDEKLFF
CDR3nt: TGTGCCAGCAGTGTACCGGGACAGGGGGACGAAAAACTGTTTTTT
j_gene: TRBJ1-4
d_gene: TRBD1
abundance: -
v_gene: TRBV28

CDR3aa: CASSQTSGGSYEQYF
CDR3nt: TGTGCCAGCAGCCAGACTAGCGGGGGGTCGTACGAGCAGTACTTC
j_gene: TRBJ2-7
d_gene: TRBD2
abundance: -
v_gene: TRBV12-3/TRBV12-4

CDR3aa: CAWSVTVNTEAFF
CDR3nt: TGTGCCTGGAGTGTAACAGTGAACACTGAAGCTTTCTTT
j_gene: TRBJ1-1
d_gene: -
abundance: -
v_gene: TRBV30

CDR3aa: CASSLARDSKNIQYF
CDR3nt: TGTGCCAGCAGCTTAGCCCGGGATTCCAAAAACATTCAGTACTTC
j_gene: TRBJ2-4
d_gene: -
abundance: many
v_gene: TRBV11-2

CDR3aa: CASSPTAPNYGYTF
CDR3nt: TGTGCCAGCAGCCCGACAGCGCCTAACTATGGCTACACCTTC
j_gene: TRBJ1-2
d_gene: -
abundance: many
v_gene: TRBV7-8

CDR3aa: CSARSLTSGSPDTQYF
CDR3nt: TGCAGTGCTAGGTCACTGACTAGCGGGAGCCCAGATACGCAGTATTTT
j_gene: TRBJ2-3
d_gene: TRBD2
abundance: -
v_gene: TRBV20-1

CDR3aa: CAISRGTSDYNEQFF
CDR3nt: TGTGCCATCTCCAGGGGGACTAGCGATTACAATGAGCAGTTCTTC
j_gene: TRBJ2-1
d_gene: TRBD2
abundance: few
v_gene: TRBV10-3

CDR3aa: CASCRLAGGQTLGNTQYF
CDR3nt: TGTGCCAGCTGTAGACTAGCGGGAGGGCAAACCCTTGGAAATACGCAGTATTTT
j_gene: TRBJ2-3
d_gene: TRBD2
abundance: -
v_gene: TRBV12-3/TRBV12-4

CDR3aa: CASSPIQGNGYTF
CDR3nt: TGTGCCAGCTCACCAATACAGGGAAATGGCTACACCTTC
j_gene: TRBJ1-2
d_gene: -
abundance: few
v_gene: TRBV18

CDR3aa: CATSEGSNEKLFF
CDR3nt: TGTGCCACCAGTGAGGGATCTAATGAAAAACTGTTTTTT
j_gene: TRBJ1-4
d_gene: -
abundance: -
v_gene: TRBV24-1

CDR3aa: CASSPRGSSYNEQFF
CDR3nt: TGTGCCAGCAGCCCACGGGGGAGCTCCTACAATGAGCAGTTCTTC
j_gene: TRBJ2-1
d_gene: -
abundance: many
v_gene: TRBV7-8

CDR3aa: CASGPYTGTSRAFF
CDR3nt: TGTGCTAGTGGTCCCTATACAGGGACTAGTCGGGCTTTCTTT
j_gene: TRBJ1-1
d_gene: -
abundance: many
v_gene: TRBV12-5

CDR3aa: CASRTDRDYEQYF
CDR3nt: TGTGCCAGCAGGACCGACAGGGACTACGAGCAGTACTTC
j_gene: TRBJ2-7
d_gene: TRBD1
abundance: -
v_gene: TRBV28

CDR3aa: CASSLNSGGANVLTF
CDR3nt: TGTGCCAGCAGCTTGAACTCTGGGGGGGCCAACGTCCTGACTTTC
j_gene: TRBJ2-6
d_gene: -
abundance: many
v_gene: TRBV7-2

CDR3aa: CAWSGGIGSNQPQHF
CDR3nt: TGTGCCTGGAGTGGGGGGATCGGTAGCAATCAGCCCCAGCATTTT
j_gene: TRBJ1-5
d_gene: -
abundance: -
v_gene: TRBV30

CDR3aa: CASRKREVGETQYF
CDR3nt: TGTGCCAGCCGGAAGCGGGAGGTAGGAGAGACCCAGTACTTC
j_gene: TRBJ2-5
d_gene: TRBD2
abundance: -
v_gene: TRBV12-3/TRBV12-4

CDR3aa: CASSESGRGDIQYF
CDR3nt: TGCGCCAGCAGTGAGTCAGGTCGAGGGGACATTCAGTACTTC
j_gene: TRBJ2-4
d_gene: -
abundance: -
v_gene: TRBV10-2

CDR3aa: CASSRGLAGDEQYF
CDR3nt: TGTGCCAGTAGTAGGGGACTAGCGGGGGACGAGCAGTACTTC
j_gene: TRBJ2-7
d_gene: TRBD2
abundance: medium-sized
v_gene: TRBV19

CDR3aa: CASSIGRGREQFF
CDR3nt: TGTGCCAGCAGTATTGGGCGGGGACGGGAGCAGTTCTTC
j_gene: TRBJ2-1
d_gene: -
abundance: -
v_gene: TRBV27

CDR3aa: CASSTGGTLNTEAFF
CDR3nt: TGTGCCAGTAGTACGGGGGGGACGTTGAACACTGAAGCTTTCTTT
j_gene: TRBJ1-1
d_gene: -
abundance: -
v_gene: TRBV19

CDR3aa: CASSPWASGSREQFF
CDR3nt: TGTGCCAGCAGCCCTTGGGCTAGCGGGAGTCGCGAGCAGTTCTTC
j_gene: TRBJ2-1
d_gene: TRBD2
abundance: few
v_gene: TRBV7-8

CDR3aa: CASSSGTTSYEQYF
CDR3nt: TGTGCCAGCAGCTCCGGGACGACTTCCTACGAGCAGTACTTC
j_gene: TRBJ2-7
d_gene: -
abundance: few
v_gene: TRBV5-4

CDR3aa: CASSIGPGNTEAFF
CDR3nt: TGTGCCAGTAGTATTGGGCCGGGGAACACTGAAGCTTTCTTT
j_gene: TRBJ1-1
d_gene: -
abundance: -
v_gene: TRBV19

CDR3aa: CASSLTSGRVAGELFF
CDR3nt: TGTGCCAGCAGCCTGACTAGCGGGAGGGTAGCCGGGGAGCTGTTTTTT
j_gene: TRBJ2-2
d_gene: TRBD2
abundance: -
v_gene: TRBV11-2

CDR3aa: CATSSGTGVTDTQYF
CDR3nt: TGTGCCACCAGTTCCGGGACTGGAGTCACAGATACGCAGTATTTT
j_gene: TRBJ2-3
d_gene: -
abundance: many
v_gene: TRBV15

CDR3aa: CASGLVTGVDEKLFF
CDR3nt: TGTGCTAGTGGTTTGGTTACCGGGGTGGATGAAAAACTGTTTTTT
j_gene: TRBJ1-4
d_gene: -
abundance: -
v_gene: TRBV12-5

CDR3aa: CASSSADRPTDTQYF
CDR3nt: TGTGCCAGCAGCTCAGCAGACAGACCCACAGATACGCAGTATTTT
j_gene: TRBJ2-3
d_gene: -
abundance: many
v_gene: TRBV7-8

CDR3aa: CASSSRLGGVRDTQYF
CDR3nt: TGTGCCAGCAGTTCCCGACTCGGTGGGGTAAGGGATACGCAGTATTTT
j_gene: TRBJ2-3
d_gene: -
abundance: -
v_gene: TRBV6-5

CDR3aa: CASSLDGRPDQPQHF
CDR3nt: TGTGCCAGCAGTTTGGATGGGCGTCCGGACCAGCCCCAGCATTTT
j_gene: TRBJ1-5
d_gene: -
abundance: few
v_gene: TRBV12-3/TRBV12-4

CDR3aa: CASSVKGGGYTF
CDR3nt: TGTGCCAGCAGCGTGAAGGGCGGTGGCTACACCTTC
j_gene: TRBJ1-2
d_gene: -
abundance: -
v_gene: TRBV9

CDR3aa: CASSLNLAGVSYEQYF
CDR3nt: TGTGCCAGCAGCCTTAATCTAGCGGGGGTCTCCTACGAGCAGTACTTC
j_gene: TRBJ2-7
d_gene: TRBD2
abundance: -
v_gene: TRBV14

CDR3aa: CASSFGGRSGEQYF
CDR3nt: TGTGCCAGCAGTTTCGGCGGGAGGAGTGGCGAGCAGTACTTC
j_gene: TRBJ2-7
d_gene: TRBD2
abundance: many
v_gene: TRBV12-3/TRBV12-4

CDR3aa: CASSLGLPPKTQYF
CDR3nt: TGTGCCAGCAGTTTGGGACTCCCTCCGAAGACCCAGTACTTC
j_gene: TRBJ2-5
d_gene: -
abundance: -
v_gene: TRBV12-3/TRBV12-4

CDR3aa: CASTLFGNPQGNQPQHF
CDR3nt: TGTGCCAGCACCCTCTTCGGTAACCCTCAAGGCAATCAGCCCCAGCATTTT
j_gene: TRBJ1-5
d_gene: -
abundance: many
v_gene: TRBV5-6

CDR3aa: CASSPGAVPFF
CDR3nt: TGTGCCAGCAGTCCCGGGGCCGTTCCGTTCTTC
j_gene: TRBJ2-1
d_gene: -
abundance: many
v_gene: TRBV12-3/TRBV12-4

CDR3aa: CASSPPGTSGRDNEQFF
CDR3nt: TGTGCCAGCAGTCCTCCCGGGACTAGCGGGAGGGACAATGAGCAGTTCTTC
j_gene: TRBJ2-1
d_gene: TRBD2
abundance: -
v_gene: TRBV12-3/TRBV12-4